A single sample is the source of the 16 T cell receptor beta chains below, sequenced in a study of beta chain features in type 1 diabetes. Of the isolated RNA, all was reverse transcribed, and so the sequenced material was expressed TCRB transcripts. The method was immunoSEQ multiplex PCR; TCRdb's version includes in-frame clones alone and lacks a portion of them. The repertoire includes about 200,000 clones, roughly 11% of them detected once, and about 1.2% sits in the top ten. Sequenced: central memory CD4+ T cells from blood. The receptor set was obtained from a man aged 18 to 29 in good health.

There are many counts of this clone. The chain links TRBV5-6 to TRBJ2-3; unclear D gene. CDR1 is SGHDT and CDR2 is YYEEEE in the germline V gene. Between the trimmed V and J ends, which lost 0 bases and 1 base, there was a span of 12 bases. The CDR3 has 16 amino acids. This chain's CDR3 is CASSLAVPQGTDTQYF. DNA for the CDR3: TGTGCCAGCAGCTTGGCCGTGCCCCAGGGCACAGATACGCAGTATTTT.

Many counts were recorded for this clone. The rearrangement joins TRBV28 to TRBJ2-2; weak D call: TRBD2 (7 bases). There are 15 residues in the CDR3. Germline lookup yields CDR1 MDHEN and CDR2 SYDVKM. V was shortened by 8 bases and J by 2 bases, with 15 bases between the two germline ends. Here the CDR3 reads CASLFGGPNTGELFF. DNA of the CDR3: TGTGCCAGCCTCTTCGGGGGGCCTAACACCGGGGAGCTGTTTTTT.

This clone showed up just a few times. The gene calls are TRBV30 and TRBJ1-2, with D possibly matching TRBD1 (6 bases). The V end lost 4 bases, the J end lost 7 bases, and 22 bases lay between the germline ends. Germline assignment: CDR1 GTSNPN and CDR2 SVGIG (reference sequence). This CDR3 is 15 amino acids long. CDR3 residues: CAWTIPLVQGGGYTF. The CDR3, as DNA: TGTGCCTGGACCATCCCGCTGGTACAGGGAGGTGGCTACACCTTC.

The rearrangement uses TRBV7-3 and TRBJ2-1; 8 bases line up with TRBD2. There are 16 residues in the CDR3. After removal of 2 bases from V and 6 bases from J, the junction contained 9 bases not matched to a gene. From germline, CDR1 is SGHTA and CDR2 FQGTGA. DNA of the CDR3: TGTGCCAGCAGCTTACTCGGGACTAGAGGAGTCAATGAGCAGTTCTTC. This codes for CASSLLGTRGVNEQFF.

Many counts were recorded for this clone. CDR3 residues: CASSPTPSMGTGELFF. The DNA of the CDR3 is TGTGCCAGCAGCCCGACCCCCTCCATGGGCACCGGGGAGCTGTTTTTT. This chain joins TRBV11-2 and TRBJ2-2; no firm D call. Trimming took off 5 bases at V and 4 bases at J, with 17 bases between the two ends. CDR3 length: 16 amino acids. Germline CDR1 and CDR2: SGHAT and FQNNGV.

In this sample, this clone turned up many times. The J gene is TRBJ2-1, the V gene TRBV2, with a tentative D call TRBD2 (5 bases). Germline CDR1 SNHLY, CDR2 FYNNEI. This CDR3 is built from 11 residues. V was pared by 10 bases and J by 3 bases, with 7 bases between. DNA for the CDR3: TGTGCCACCCGGGGCTACAATGAGCAGTTCTTC. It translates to CATRGYNEQFF.

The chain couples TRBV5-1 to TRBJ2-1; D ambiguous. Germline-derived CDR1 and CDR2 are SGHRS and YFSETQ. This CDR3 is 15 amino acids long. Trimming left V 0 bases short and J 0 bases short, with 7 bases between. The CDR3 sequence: CASSLDAGSYNEQFF. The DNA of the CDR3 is TGCGCCAGCAGCTTGGACGCCGGCTCCTACAATGAGCAGTTCTTC.

The CDR3 region is CASRSNPDTGELFF. Written as DNA, the CDR3 is TGCGCCAGCAGATCGAACCCAGACACCGGGGAGCTGTTTTTT. V gene TRBV5-1 combines with J gene TRBJ2-2; D remains ambiguous. The V and J ends lost 5 bases and 3 bases respectively, with 11 bases between them. This CDR3 region has 14 residues. Germline V lookup: CDR1 SGHRS, CDR2 YFSETQ. Based on the CDR3 plus reference TRBV5-1 and TRBJ2-2, the full variable domain is KAGVTQTPRYLIKTRGQQVTLSCSPISGHRSVSWYQQTPGQGLQFLFEYFSETQRNKGNFPGRFSGRQFSNSRSEMNVSTLELGDSALYLCASRSNPDTGELFFGEGSRLTVL.

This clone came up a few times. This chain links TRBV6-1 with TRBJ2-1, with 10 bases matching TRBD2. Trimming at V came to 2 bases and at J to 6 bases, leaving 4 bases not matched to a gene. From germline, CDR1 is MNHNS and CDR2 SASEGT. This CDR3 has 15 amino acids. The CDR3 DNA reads TGTGCCAGCAGTGAATCTCTAGCGGGAGTCAATGAGCAGTTCTTC. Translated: CASSESLAGVNEQFF.

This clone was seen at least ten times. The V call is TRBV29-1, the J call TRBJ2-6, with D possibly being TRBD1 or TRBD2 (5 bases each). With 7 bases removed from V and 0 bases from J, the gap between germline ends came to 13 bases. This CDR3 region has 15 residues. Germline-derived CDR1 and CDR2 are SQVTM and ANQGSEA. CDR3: CSAAFGGSGANVLTF. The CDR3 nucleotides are TGCAGCGCAGCCTTTGGGGGCTCTGGGGCCAACGTCCTGACTTTC.

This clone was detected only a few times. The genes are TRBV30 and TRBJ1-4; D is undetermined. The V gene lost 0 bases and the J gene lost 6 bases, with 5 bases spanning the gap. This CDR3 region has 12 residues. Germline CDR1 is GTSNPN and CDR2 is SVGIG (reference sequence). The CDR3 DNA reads TGTGCCTGGAGTGTAGTAGATGAAAAACTGTTTTTT. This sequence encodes CAWSVVDEKLFF.

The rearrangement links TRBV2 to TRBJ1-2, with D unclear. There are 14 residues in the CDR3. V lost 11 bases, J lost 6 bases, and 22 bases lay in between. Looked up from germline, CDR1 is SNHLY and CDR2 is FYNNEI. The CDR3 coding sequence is TGTGCCCGTCACACTGCGGTTATCGTTCATGGCTACACCTTC. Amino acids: CARHTAVIVHGYTF.

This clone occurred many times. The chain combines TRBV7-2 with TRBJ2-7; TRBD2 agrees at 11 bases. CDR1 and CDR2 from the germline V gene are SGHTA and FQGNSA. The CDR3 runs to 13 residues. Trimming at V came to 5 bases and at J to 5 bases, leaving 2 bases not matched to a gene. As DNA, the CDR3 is TGTGCCAGCAGCCCGGGACTAGCGGACGAGCAGTACTTC. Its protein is CASSPGLADEQYF.

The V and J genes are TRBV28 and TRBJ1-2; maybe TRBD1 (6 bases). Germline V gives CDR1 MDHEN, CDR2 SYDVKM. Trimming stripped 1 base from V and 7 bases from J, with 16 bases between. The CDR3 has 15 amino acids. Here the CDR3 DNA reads TGTGCCAGCAGTTTATTACTGGGGCAGGGGAGTGGCTACACCTTC. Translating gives CASSLLLGQGSGYTF.

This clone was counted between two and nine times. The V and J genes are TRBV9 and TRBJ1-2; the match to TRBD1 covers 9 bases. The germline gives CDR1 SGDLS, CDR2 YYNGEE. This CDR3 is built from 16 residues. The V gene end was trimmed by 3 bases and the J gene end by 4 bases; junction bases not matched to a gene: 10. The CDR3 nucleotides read TGTGCCAGCAGCGGGACAGGGGACCGTAACTTCTATGGCTACACCTTC. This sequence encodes CASSGTGDRNFYGYTF.

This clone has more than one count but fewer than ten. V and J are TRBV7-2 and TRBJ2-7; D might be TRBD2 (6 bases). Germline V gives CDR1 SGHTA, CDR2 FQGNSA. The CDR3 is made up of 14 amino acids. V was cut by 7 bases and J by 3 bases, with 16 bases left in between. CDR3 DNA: TGTGCCAGCACCGACCGGGGGACCCTCTACGAGCAGTACTTC. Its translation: CASTDRGTLYEQYF.